The 9 T cell receptor beta chains presented below share a single source sample, sequenced in a study of cytomegalovirus exposure and HLA in healthy donors. Sequenced by immunoSEQ multiplex PCR; TCRdb stores in-frame clones only, minus some. The sample holds over 200,000 clones; around four fifths are singletons and the top ten take less than 7%. What was sequenced was PBMCs. The receptors shown here come from a woman aged 18-29 years in good health and CMV-seronegative.

The CDR3 sequence is CASSPGGQRSYNEQFF. In DNA, the CDR3 is TGTGCCAGCAGCCCTGGGGGGCAAAGATCCTACAATGAGCAGTTCTTC. The chain employs TRBV5-8 and TRBJ2-1, with D tentatively TRBD1 or TRBD2 (6 bases each). This CDR3 spans 16 amino acids. Between the trimmed V and J ends, which lost 4 bases and 1 base, there was a span of 15 bases. Germline V CDR1 and CDR2: SGHTS, YDEGEE.

The gene calls are TRBV2 and TRBJ2-5, with no clear D. This CDR3 has 14 residues. Germline lookup yields CDR1 SNHLY and CDR2 FYNNEI. Trimming stripped 8 bases from V and 2 bases from J, with 15 bases between. DNA for the CDR3: TGTGCCAGCCTACCTGAGGTAGGGCAAGAGACCCAGTACTTC. Residues: CASLPEVGQETQYF.

The chain combines TRBV9 with TRBJ1-5, with D possibly being TRBD1 (6 bases). Per the germline V gene, CDR1 is SGDLS and CDR2 is YYNGEE. The germline V and J ends were trimmed by 4 bases and 0 bases, with 14 bases remaining between them. CDR3 length equals 16 residues. CDR3: CASSPYEGVSNQPQHF. In DNA form, the CDR3 reads TGTGCCAGCAGCCCCTACGAGGGGGTTAGCAATCAGCCCCAGCATTTT.

Notes on this clone: Additional DNA sequences in this sample encode the identical CDR3. The rearrangement joins TRBV5-1 to TRBJ2-3, with 9 bases that match TRBD2. The germline V gene encodes CDR1 SGHRS and CDR2 YFSETQ. The CDR3 runs 15 residues. The V gene end was trimmed by 0 bases and the J gene end by 4 bases; junction bases not matched to a gene: 3. Here the CDR3 reads CASSLELAGADTQYF. The CDR3 DNA is TGCGCCAGCAGCTTGGAGTTAGCGGGAGCAGATACGCAGTATTTT.

The chain joins TRBV30 to TRBJ2-1; weak D call: TRBD2 (5 bases). The germline gives CDR1 GTSNPN, CDR2 SVGIG (reference sequence). V was pared by 4 bases and J by 8 bases, with 12 bases between. The CDR3 extends over 12 amino acids. In DNA form, the CDR3 reads TGTGCCTGGACACAGCGAGGGTATGAGCAGTTCTTC. It is translated as CAWTQRGYEQFF.

The J gene is TRBJ1-5, the V gene TRBV27, with D tentatively TRBD1 (5 bases). V was trimmed by 5 bases and J by 8 bases, leaving 19 bases between them. The germline V gene encodes CDR1 MNHEY and CDR2 SMNVEV (reference sequence). CDR3 length equals 15 residues. The DNA for the CDR3 is TGTGCCAGCAGTCCTTACGTGGGACGGCCGGAGCCCCAGCATTTT. Its translation: CASSPYVGRPEPQHF.

V and J are TRBV5-1 and TRBJ2-4; possibly TRBD1 for D (5 bases). This CDR3 comprises 17 residues. V was pared by 0 bases and J by 2 bases, with 15 bases between. CDR1 and CDR2 (germline): SGHRS, YFSETQ. The CDR3 spells CASSLDMGAGSKNIQYF. In nucleotides, the CDR3 is TGCGCCAGCAGCTTGGATATGGGCGCAGGGTCCAAAAACATTCAGTACTTC.

Remarks on this clone: Mismatch with germline at one junction end may stem from a read error. The J gene is TRBJ1-1, the V gene TRBV5-5, with no clear D. The V gene's germline CDR1 is SGHKS and CDR2 YYEKEE (reference sequence). This CDR3 is built from 15 residues. The CDR3 DNA reads TGTGCCAGCACCTTGGGGTGGTCCAGCAGCACTGAAGCTTTCTTT. Its translation: CASTLGWSSSTEAFF.

The chain links TRBV27 to TRBJ1-2; D call uncertain. Germline V lookup: CDR1 MNHEY, CDR2 SMNVEV (reference sequence). V shed 5 bases and J shed 5 bases, with 9 bases lying between them. This CDR3 has 12 amino acids. For the CDR3, the DNA is TGTGCCAGCAGTACTACCGGGTATGGCTACACCTTC. Translating it yields CASSTTGYGYTF.